This TCR beta chain appears in the sequencing data of a study of T cell clonotyping in hematopoietic cell transplantation. As for this clone: The antigen is not known.

Study observations and caveats: Pathologically expanded recipient clonotypes increased progressively from day 30 to day 180 as diversity fell. At the given depth, recipient repertoires were over 95% de novo clonotypes.

Clones were sequenced by immunoSEQ multiplex PCR, and TCRdb holds only the in-frame ones, with some missing. The sample includes fewer than 9,000 clones, more than 75% seen only once; the top ten take 4.5% to 7%. Recipient blood drawn about 28 days pretransplant and days 30, 100, 180 after. The CDR3 contains 15 residues. Germline CDR1 SGHDT, CDR2 YYEEEE. V was cut by 0 bases and J by 0 bases, with 7 bases left in between. This specimen consisted of PBMCs, obtained 100 days after allogeneic stem cell transplant. V usage is TRBV5-6 and J usage is TRBJ1-3; unclear D gene. This sequence was found in a male patient aged 50 to 60 who had an allogeneic stem cell transplant from a related donor, so the T cells may come from the graft donor. Some clones in this sample may be carry-over from other donors' samples. Here the CDR3 reads CASSLGMDSGNTIYF. CDR3 in DNA: TGTGCCAGCAGCTTGGGAATGGACTCTGGAAACACCATATATTTT.